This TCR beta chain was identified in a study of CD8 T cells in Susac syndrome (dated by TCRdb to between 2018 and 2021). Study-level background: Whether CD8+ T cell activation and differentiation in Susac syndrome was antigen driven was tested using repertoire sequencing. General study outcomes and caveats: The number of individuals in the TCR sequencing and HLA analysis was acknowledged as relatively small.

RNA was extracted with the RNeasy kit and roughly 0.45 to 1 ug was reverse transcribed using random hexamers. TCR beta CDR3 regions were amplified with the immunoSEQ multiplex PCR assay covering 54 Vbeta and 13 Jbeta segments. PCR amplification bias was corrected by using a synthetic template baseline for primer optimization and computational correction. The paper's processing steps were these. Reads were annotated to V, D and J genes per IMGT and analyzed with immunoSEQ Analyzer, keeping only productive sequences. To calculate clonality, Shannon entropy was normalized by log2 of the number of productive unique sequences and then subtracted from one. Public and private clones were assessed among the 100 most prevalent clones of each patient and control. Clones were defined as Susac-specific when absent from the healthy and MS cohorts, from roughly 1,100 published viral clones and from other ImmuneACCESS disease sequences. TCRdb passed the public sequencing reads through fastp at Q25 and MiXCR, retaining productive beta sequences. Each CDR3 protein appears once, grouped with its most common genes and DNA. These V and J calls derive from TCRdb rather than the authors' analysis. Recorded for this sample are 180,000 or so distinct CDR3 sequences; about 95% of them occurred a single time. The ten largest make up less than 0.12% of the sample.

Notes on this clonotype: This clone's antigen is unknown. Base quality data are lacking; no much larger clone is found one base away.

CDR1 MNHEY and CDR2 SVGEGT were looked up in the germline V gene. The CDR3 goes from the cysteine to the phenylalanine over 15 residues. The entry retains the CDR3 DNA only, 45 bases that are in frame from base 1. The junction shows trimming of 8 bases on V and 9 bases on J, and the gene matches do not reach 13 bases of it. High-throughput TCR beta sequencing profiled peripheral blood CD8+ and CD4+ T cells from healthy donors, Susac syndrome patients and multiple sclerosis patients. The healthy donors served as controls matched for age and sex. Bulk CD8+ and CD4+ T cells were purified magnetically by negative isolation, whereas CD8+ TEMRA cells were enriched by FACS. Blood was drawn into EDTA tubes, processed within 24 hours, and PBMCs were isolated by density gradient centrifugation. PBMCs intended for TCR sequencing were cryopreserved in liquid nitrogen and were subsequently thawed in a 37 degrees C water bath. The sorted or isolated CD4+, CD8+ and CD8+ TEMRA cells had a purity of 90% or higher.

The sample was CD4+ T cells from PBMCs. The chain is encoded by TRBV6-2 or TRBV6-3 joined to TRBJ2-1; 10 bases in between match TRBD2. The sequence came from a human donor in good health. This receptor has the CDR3 CASGLSGRGISEQFF. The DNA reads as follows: TGTGCCAGCGGCTTAAGCGGGAGGGGAATCAGTGAGCAGTTCTTC.